The 17 T cell receptor beta chains reported below all come from one sample, sequenced in a study of cytomegalovirus exposure and HLA in healthy donors (dated by TCRdb to the late 2010s). Receptor libraries were prepared by the immunoSEQ multiplex PCR assay. TCRdb retrieved this table from immuneACCESS and kept in-frame rearrangements only. Not all clones are present; in checked studies, unresolved V genes account for under half, and no reason is known for the remainder. This sample gives 150,000 to 200,000 clones in total; 86% of them show up just once. Around 7.2% of the sample belongs to the ten largest clones. Sequencing input: PBMCs. The receptor set was obtained from a man between 25 and 39 years old in good health and CMV-seropositive.

The chain uses TRBV2 and TRBJ2-2; TRBD2 matches at 7 bases. The CDR3 extends over 17 amino acids. With 3 bases clipped from V and 6 bases from J, the junction kept 13 bases outside the gene matches. In germline, CDR1 is SNHLY, CDR2 FYNNEI. The CDR3: CASSERERAIIPGELFF. The CDR3 nucleotides are TGTGCCAGCAGTGAGCGGGAGAGGGCAATTATCCCCGGGGAGCTGTTTTTT. Looking up the rest from reference TRBV2 and TRBJ2-2 gives the full variable domain: EPEVTQTPSHQVTQMGQEVILRCVPISNHLYFYWYRQILGQKVEFLVSFYNNEISEKSEIFDDQFSVERPDGSNFTLKIRSTKLEDSAMYFCASSERERAIIPGELFFGEGSRLTVL.

The V and J genes are TRBV28 and TRBJ2-7, with D tentatively TRBD2 (6 bases). There are 13 residues in the CDR3. Germline loops: CDR1 MDHEN, CDR2 SYDVKM. Trimming left V 4 bases short and J 4 bases short, with 11 bases between. CDR3 sequence reads: CASSSAGYYEQYF. CDR3 nucleotide sequence: TGTGCCAGCAGTTCCGCGGGATATTACGAGCAGTACTTC. The complete variable domain, with remaining parts taken from reference TRBV28 and TRBJ2-7, reads DVKVTQSSRYLVKRTGEKVFLECVQDMDHENMFWYRQDPGLGLRLIYFSYDVKMKEKGDIPEGYSVSREKKERFSLILESASTNQTSMYLCASSSAGYYEQYFGPGTRLTVT.

The rearrangement uses TRBV7-3 and TRBJ2-2; tentatively, D is TRBD2 (6 bases). Trimming stripped 2 bases from V and 4 bases from J, with 14 bases between. Germline V gene sequence: CDR1 SGHTA, CDR2 FQGTGA. This CDR3 has 16 amino acids. The CDR3 here is CASSLRGTVGTGELFF. As DNA, the CDR3 is TGTGCCAGCAGCTTACGGGGGACCGTGGGCACCGGGGAGCTGTTTTTT.

The chain has TRBV6-5 and TRBJ2-1; 7 nucleotides agree with TRBD1. The CDR3 runs 13 residues. Germline CDR1 is MNHEY and CDR2 is SVGAGI. The V gene end was trimmed by 6 bases and the J gene end by 5 bases; junction bases not matched to a gene: 4. The CDR3 sequence: CASRPQGNNEQFF. CDR3 in DNA: TGTGCCAGCAGACCACAGGGGAACAATGAGCAGTTCTTC.

The chain combines TRBV5-1 with TRBJ2-3; possibly TRBD2 for D (5 bases). The CDR3 spans 17 residues. Deletions cut 4 bases from V and 0 bases from J, with 18 bases between. Germline V gene lookup returns CDR1 SGHRS and CDR2 YFSETQ. The CDR3 region is CASSPEPVATSTDTQYF. In DNA form, the CDR3 reads TGCGCCAGCAGCCCGGAACCTGTAGCGACCAGCACAGATACGCAGTATTTT.

The chain has TRBV7-2 and TRBJ1-6; 7 nucleotides agree with TRBD1. J lost 12 bases, V lost 5 bases, and 13 bases had no gene match. In germline, CDR1 is SGHTA, CDR2 FQGNSA. The CDR3 totals 15 residues. The CDR3: CASSAMSGTAQPLHF. Written as DNA, the CDR3 is TGTGCCAGCAGCGCTATGTCCGGGACAGCACAACCCCTCCACTTT. Combining the CDR3 with reference TRBV7-2 and TRBJ1-6 gives the whole variable domain GAGVSQSPSNKVTEKGKDVELRCDPISGHTALYWYRQSLGQGLEFLIYFQGNSAPDKSGLPSDRFSAERTGGSVSTLTIQRTQQEDSAVYLCASSAMSGTAQPLHFGNGTRLTVT.

The chain links TRBV29-1 to TRBJ2-3, with D possibly matching TRBD1 (6 bases). The CDR3 consists of 18 residues. CDR1 is SQVTM, CDR2 ANQGSEA, per germline. The germline V and J ends were trimmed by 0 bases and 1 base, with 20 bases remaining between them. The chain's CDR3 is CSVEEQGVTLEGTDTQYF. In nucleotides, the CDR3 is TGCAGCGTTGAAGAACAGGGAGTTACGTTGGAAGGCACAGATACGCAGTATTTT.

The genes are TRBV27 and TRBJ2-5; D might be TRBD1 (7 bases). The V gene lost 5 bases and the J gene lost 5 bases, with 15 bases spanning the gap. Germline CDR1 reads MNHEY; CDR2 reads SMNVEV (reference sequence). This CDR3 contains 14 residues. The DNA for the CDR3 is TGTGCCAGCAGTCCAGGACAGGCGGGGGAGACCCAGTACTTC. Its protein is CASSPGQAGETQYF.

This chain links TRBV10-2 with TRBJ1-3, with D perhaps TRBD1 (5 bases). This CDR3 region has 16 residues. Germline CDR1 and CDR2: WSHSY and SAAADI. V was pared by 3 bases and J by 0 bases, with 12 bases between. The CDR3 DNA sequence: TGCGCCAGCAGTGACGCCGGGGACTTCTCTGGAAACACCATATATTTT. It translates to CASSDAGDFSGNTIYF.

This clone came up once. The chain joins TRBV7-3 to TRBJ2-7; 11 bases are a match to TRBD1. Germline lookup yields CDR1 SGHTA and CDR2 FQGTGA. The CDR3 totals 16 residues. V was clipped by 0 bases and J by 6 bases; unmatched bases: 7. The CDR3 protein is CASSLTVDRGLGEQYF. The DNA for the CDR3 is TGTGCCAGCAGCTTAACCGTGGACAGGGGGCTCGGCGAGCAGTACTTC.

The V gene is TRBV5-1, the J gene TRBJ1-1; possible D gene TRBD1, 6 bases. With 0 bases removed from V and 3 bases from J, the gap between germline ends came to 9 bases. This CDR3 is 14 amino acids long. Germline-derived CDR1 and CDR2 are SGHRS and YFSETQ. The CDR3 nucleotides are TGCGCCAGCAGCTTGGGACAGGTGGACACTGAAGCTTTCTTT. Its protein is CASSLGQVDTEAFF. Drawing the rest from reference TRBV5-1 and TRBJ1-1, the complete variable domain is KAGVTQTPRYLIKTRGQQVTLSCSPISGHRSVSWYQQTPGQGLQFLFEYFSETQRNKGNFPGRFSGRQFSNSRSEMNVSTLELGDSALYLCASSLGQVDTEAFFGQGTRLTVV.

The chain joins TRBV6-5 to TRBJ2-7, with 13 nucleotides matching TRBD2. In germline, CDR1 is MNHEY, CDR2 SVGAGI. There are 13 residues in the CDR3. Trimming cost V 5 bases and J 7 bases; bases outside gene matches: 2. Here the CDR3 reads CASSRGLAGEQYF. The CDR3 bases are TGTGCCAGCAGTAGGGGACTAGCGGGGGAGCAGTACTTC.

This chain links TRBV6-1 with TRBJ2-7; the D call may be TRBD1 or TRBD2 (6 bases each). The CDR3 consists of 15 residues. Trimming left V 1 base short and J 4 bases short, with 14 bases between. CDR1 MNHNS and CDR2 SASEGT come from the germline V gene. DNA of the CDR3: TGTGCCAGCAGTGAAGGGACAGTAGCGGAGTACGAGCAGTACTTC. Translated, it gives CASSEGTVAEYEQYF.

This clone was detected once. This chain connects TRBV19 to TRBJ1-4, with TRBD1 matching 11 bases. The CDR3 contains 19 residues. Germline V gives CDR1 LNHDA, CDR2 SQIVND (reference sequence). Trimming took 2 bases from V and 1 from J; bases not matched to a gene: 9. The DNA for the CDR3 is TGTGCCAGTAGTATATTGACGGGACAGGGGGTCGGAACTAATGAAAAACTGTTTTTT. It yields the protein CASSILTGQGVGTNEKLFF.

The chain combines TRBV7-9 with TRBJ2-2; unclear D gene. Trimming left V 2 bases short and J 5 bases short, with 6 bases between. Germline values: CDR1 SEHNR, CDR2 FQNEAQ (reference sequence). This CDR3 has 13 amino acids. CDR3 sequence: CASSLPTTGELFF. CDR3 in DNA: TGTGCCAGCAGCTTACCGACAACCGGGGAGCTGTTTTTT.

The V gene is TRBV11-2, the J gene TRBJ2-3; TRBD2 aligns across 10 bases. V shed 5 bases and J 2 bases; nucleotides not matched to a gene: 4. CDR1 SGHAT and CDR2 FQNNGV come from the germline V gene. The CDR3 covers 15 residues. The CDR3 DNA reads TGTGCCAGCAGCACTAGCGGGGCGAACACAGATACGCAGTATTTT. Protein: CASSTSGANTDTQYF.

The chain links TRBV11-2 to TRBJ2-3; D is possibly TRBD1 (6 bases). Germline CDR1 and CDR2: SGHAT and FQNNGV. V was clipped by 7 bases and J by 3 bases, with 17 bases between them. This CDR3 region has 15 residues. The CDR3 nucleotides are TGTGCCAGCACGAAAACAGGGAGTGCTACAGATACGCAGTATTTT. Protein sequence: CASTKTGSATDTQYF.